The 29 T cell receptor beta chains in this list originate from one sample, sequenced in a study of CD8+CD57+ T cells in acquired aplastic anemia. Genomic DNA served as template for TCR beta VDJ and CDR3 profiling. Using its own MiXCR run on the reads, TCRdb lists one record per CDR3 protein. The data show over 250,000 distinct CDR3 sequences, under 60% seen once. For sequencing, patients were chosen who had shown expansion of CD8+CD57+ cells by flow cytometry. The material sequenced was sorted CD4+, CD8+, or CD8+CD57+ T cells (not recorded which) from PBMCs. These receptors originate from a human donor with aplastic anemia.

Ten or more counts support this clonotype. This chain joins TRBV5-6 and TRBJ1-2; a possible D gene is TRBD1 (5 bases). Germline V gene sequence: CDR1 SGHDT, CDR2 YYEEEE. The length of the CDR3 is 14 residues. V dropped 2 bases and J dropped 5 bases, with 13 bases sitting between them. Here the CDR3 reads CASSLSGSAYGYTF. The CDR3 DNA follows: TGTGCCAGCAGCTTATCAGGGTCCGCGTATGGCTACACCTTC. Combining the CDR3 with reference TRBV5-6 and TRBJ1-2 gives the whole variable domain DAGVTQSPTHLIKTRGQQVTLRCSPKSGHDTVSWYQQALGQGPQFIFQYYEEEERQRGNFPDRFSGHQFPNYSSELNVNALLLGDSALYLCASSLSGSAYGYTFGSGTRLTVV.

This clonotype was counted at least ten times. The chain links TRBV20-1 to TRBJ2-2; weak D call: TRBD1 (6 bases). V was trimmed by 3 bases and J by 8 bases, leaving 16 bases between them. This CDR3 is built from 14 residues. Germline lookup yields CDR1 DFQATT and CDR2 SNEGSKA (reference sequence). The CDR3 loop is CSASNTGSMGELFF. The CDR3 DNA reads TGCAGTGCTAGCAACACAGGGAGTATGGGGGAGCTGTTTTTT.

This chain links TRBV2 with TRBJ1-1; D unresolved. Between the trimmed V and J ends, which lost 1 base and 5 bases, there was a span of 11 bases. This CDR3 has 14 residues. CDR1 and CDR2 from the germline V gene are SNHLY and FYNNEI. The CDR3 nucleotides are TGTGCCAGCAGTGAAGGGCCCGATGAGACTGAAGCTTTCTTT. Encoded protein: CASSEGPDETEAFF.

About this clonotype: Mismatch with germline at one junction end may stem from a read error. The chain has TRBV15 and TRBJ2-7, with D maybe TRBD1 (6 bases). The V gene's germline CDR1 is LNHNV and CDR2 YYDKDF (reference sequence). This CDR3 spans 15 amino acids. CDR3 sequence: CAASSLGAVGYEQYF. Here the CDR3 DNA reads TGTGCCGCCAGCAGCTTGGGGGCAGTCGGCTACGAGCAGTACTTC. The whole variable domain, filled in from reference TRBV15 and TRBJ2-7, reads DAMVIQNPRYQVTQFGKPVTLSCSQTLNHNVMYWYQQKSSQAPKLLFHYYDKDFNNEADTPDNFQSRRPNTSFCFLDIRSPGLGDTAMYLCAASSLGAVGYEQYFGPGTRLTVT.

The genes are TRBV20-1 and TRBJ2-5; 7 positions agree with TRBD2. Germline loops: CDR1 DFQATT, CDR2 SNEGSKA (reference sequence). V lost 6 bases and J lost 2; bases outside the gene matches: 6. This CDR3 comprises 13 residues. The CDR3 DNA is TGCAGTGCCTGGGGACTACCGCAAGAGACCCAGTACTTC. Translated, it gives CSAWGLPQETQYF.

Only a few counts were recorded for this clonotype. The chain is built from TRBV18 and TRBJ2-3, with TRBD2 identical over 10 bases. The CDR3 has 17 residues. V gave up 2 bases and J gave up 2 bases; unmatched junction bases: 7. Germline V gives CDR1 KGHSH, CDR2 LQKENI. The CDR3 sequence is CASSPRSSGSITDTQYF. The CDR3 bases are TGTGCCAGCTCACCAAGGTCTAGCGGGAGTATCACAGATACGCAGTATTTT.

CDR3 sequence reads: CATGTADSYEQYF. The DNA for the CDR3 is TGTGCCACCGGGACAGCCGATTCCTACGAGCAGTACTTC. The chain links TRBV15 to TRBJ2-7; 7 bases map to TRBD1. CDR1 and CDR2 from the germline V gene are LNHNV and YYDKDF (reference sequence). Unmatched junction bases numbered 5, after V lost 8 bases and J lost 1 base. There are 13 residues in the CDR3.

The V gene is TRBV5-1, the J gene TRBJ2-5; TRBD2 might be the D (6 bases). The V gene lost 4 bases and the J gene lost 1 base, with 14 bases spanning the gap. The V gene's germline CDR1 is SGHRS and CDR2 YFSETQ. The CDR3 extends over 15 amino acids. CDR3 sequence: CASSPQGGAQETQYF. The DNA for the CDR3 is TGCGCCAGCAGCCCCCAGGGCGGGGCCCAAGAGACCCAGTACTTC.

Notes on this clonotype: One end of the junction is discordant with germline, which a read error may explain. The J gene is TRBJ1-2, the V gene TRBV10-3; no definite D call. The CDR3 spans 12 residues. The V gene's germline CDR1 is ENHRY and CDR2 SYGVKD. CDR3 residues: CASSEKGSGYTF. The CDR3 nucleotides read TGTGCCAGCAGTGAGAAGGGATCCGGCTACACCTTC.

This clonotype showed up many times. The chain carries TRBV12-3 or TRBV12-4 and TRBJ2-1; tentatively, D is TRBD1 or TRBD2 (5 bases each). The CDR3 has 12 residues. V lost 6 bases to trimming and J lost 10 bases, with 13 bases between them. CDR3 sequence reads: CASRPSGREQFF. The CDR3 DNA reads TGTGCCAGCAGACCCTCGGGGCGGGAGCAGTTCTTC.

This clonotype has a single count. In nucleotides, the CDR3 is TGTGCCAGCAGCTTAGGCGAGGGAACAGCGGGTAACTATGGCTACACCTTC. This codes for CASSLGEGTAGNYGYTF. The chain links TRBV7-4 to TRBJ1-2, with D unclear. The CDR3 is made up of 17 amino acids. V was shortened by 1 base and J by 1 base, with 16 bases between the two germline ends. Per germline, CDR1 SGHVT and CDR2 SQSDAQ. The full variable domain, with the rest looked up from reference TRBV7-4 and TRBJ1-2, is GAGVSQSPRYKVAKRGRDVALRCDSISGHVTLYWYRQTLGQGSEVLTYSQSDAQRDKSGRPSGRFSAERPERSVSTLKIQRTEQGDSAVYLCASSLGEGTAGNYGYTFGSGTRLTVV.

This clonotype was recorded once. The CDR3 loop is CASRVGQAQETQYF. CDR3 in DNA: TGTGCCAGTAGAGTAGGACAGGCCCAAGAGACCCAGTACTTC. The chain carries TRBV19 and TRBJ2-7, with 7 bases matching TRBD1. The J call is in doubt because the DNA end fits TRBJ2-5 better. Germline CDR1 is LNHDA and CDR2 is SQIVND (reference sequence). The CDR3 runs 14 residues.

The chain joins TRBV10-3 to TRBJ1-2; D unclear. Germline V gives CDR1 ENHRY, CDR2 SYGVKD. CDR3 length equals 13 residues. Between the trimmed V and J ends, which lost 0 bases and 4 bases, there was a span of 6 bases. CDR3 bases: TGTGCCATCAGTGAGTCGGGCAGCTATGGCTACACCTTC. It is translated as CAISESGSYGYTF.

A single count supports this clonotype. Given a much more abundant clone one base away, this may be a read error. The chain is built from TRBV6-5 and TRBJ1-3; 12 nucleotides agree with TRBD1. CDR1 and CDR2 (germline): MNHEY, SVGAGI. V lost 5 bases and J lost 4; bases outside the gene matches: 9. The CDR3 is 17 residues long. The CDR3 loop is CASSAFAGTGGGNTIYF. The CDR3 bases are TGTGCCAGCAGTGCTTTCGCCGGGACAGGGGGCGGAAACACCATATATTTT.

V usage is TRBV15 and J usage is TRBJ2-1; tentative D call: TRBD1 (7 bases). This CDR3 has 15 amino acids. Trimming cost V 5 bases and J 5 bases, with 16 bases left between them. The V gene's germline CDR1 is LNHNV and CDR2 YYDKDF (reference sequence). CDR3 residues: CATSPGPGGNNEQFF. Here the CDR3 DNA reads TGTGCCACCAGCCCTGGCCCAGGGGGGAACAATGAGCAGTTCTTC.

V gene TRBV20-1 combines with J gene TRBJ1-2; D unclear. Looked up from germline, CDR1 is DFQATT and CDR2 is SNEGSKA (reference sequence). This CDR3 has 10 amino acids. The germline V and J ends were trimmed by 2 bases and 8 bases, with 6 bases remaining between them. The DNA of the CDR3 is TGCAGTGCTAGAAATGGAGGCTACACCTTC. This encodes CSARNGGYTF.

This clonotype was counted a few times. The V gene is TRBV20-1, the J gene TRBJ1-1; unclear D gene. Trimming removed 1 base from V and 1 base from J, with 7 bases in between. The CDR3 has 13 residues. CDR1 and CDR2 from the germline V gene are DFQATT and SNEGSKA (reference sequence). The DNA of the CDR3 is TGCAGTGCTAGAGGCCCCACGAACACTGAAGCTTTCTTT. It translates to CSARGPTNTEAFF.

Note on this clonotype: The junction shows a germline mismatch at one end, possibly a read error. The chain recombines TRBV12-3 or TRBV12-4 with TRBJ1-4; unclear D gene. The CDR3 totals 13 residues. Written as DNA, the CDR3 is TGTGCCAGCAGTTTGGAGCCCAACGGGAGCCCTGTTTTT. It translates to CASSLEPNGSPVF.

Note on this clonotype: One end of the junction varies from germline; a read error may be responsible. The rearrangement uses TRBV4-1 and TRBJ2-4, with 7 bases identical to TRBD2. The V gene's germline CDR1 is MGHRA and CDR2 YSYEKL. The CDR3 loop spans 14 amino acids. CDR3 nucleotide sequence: TGTGCCAGCAGCCAAGGGGTCGGGGGGTACATTCAGTACTTC. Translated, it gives CASSQGVGGYIQYF.

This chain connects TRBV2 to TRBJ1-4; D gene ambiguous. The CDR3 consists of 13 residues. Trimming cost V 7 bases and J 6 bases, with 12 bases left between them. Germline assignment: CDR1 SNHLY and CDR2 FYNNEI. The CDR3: CASNLGGYEKLFF. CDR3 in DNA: TGTGCCAGCAATCTGGGCGGGTATGAAAAACTGTTTTTT. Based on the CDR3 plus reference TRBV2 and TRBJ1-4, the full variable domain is EPEVTQTPSHQVTQMGQEVILRCVPISNHLYFYWYRQILGQKVEFLVSFYNNEISEKSEIFDDQFSVERPDGSNFTLKIRSTKLEDSAMYFCASNLGGYEKLFFGSGTQLSVL.

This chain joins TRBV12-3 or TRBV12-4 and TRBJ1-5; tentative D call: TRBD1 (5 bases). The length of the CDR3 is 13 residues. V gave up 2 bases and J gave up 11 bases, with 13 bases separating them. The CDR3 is CASSLPYRDAQHF. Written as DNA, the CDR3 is TGTGCCAGCAGTTTACCCTACCGGGACGCCCAGCATTTT.

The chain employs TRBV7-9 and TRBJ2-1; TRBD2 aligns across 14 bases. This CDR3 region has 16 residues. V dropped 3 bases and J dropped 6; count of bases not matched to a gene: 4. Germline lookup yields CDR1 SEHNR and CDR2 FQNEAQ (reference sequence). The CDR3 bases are TGTGCCAGCAGCTTCGGGACTAGCGGGAGCCCCAATGAGCAGTTCTTC. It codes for CASSFGTSGSPNEQFF.

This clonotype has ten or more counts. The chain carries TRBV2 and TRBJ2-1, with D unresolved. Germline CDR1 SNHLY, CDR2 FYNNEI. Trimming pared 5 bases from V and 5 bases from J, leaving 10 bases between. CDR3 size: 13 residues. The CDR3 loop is CASSKLRNNEQFF. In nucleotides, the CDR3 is TGTGCCAGCAGTAAACTTCGCAACAATGAGCAGTTCTTC.

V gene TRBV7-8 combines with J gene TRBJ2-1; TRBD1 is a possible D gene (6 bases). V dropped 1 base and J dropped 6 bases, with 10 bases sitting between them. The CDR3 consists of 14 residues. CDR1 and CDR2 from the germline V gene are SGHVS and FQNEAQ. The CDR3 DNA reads TGTGCCAGCAGCTTAGTAACAGGGACCAATGAGCAGTTCTTC. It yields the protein CASSLVTGTNEQFF.

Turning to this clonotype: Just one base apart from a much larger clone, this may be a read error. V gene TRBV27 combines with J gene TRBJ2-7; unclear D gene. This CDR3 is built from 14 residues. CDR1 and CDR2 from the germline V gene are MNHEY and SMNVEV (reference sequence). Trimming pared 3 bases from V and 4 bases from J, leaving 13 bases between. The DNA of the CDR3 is TGTGCCAGCAGTTTTCGGCAGTGGCTATACGAGCAGTACTTC. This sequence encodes CASSFRQWLYEQYF.

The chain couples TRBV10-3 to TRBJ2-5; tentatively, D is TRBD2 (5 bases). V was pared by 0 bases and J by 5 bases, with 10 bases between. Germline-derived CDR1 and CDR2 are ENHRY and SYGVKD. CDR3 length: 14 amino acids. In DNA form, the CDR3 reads TGTGCCATCAGTGAGTCAGAGGGTTGGGAGACCCAGTACTTC. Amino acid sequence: CAISESEGWETQYF.

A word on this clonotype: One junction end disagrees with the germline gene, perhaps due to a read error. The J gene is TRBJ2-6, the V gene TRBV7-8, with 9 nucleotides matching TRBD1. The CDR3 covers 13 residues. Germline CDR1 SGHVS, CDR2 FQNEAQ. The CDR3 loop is CASSTQGAGTEAF. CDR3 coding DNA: TGTGCCAGCAGCACACAGGGGGCAGGCACTGAAGCTTTC. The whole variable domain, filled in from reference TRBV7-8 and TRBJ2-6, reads GAGVSQSPRYKVAKRGQDVALRCDPISGHVSLFWYQQALGQGPEFLTYFQNEAQLDKSGLPSDRFFAERPEGSVSTLKIQRTQQEDSAVYLCASSTQGAGTEAFGAGSRLTVL.

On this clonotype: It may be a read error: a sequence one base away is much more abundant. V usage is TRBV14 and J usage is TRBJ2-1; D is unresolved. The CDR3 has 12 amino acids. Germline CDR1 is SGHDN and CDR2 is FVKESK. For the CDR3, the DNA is TGTGCCAGCTCACCAAGAGAGAATGAGCAGCTCTTC. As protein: CASSPRENEQLF. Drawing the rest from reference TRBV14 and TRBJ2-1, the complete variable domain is EAGVTQFPSHSVIEKGQTVTLRCDPISGHDNLYWYRRVMGKEIKFLLHFVKESKQDESGMPNNRFLAERTGGTYSTLKVQPAELEDSGVYFCASSPRENEQLFGPGTRLTVL.

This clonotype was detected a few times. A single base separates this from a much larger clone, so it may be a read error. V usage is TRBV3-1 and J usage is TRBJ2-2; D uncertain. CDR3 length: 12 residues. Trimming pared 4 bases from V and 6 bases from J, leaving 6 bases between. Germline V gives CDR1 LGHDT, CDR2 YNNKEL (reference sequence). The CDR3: CASSPGPGELFF. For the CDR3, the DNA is TGTGCCAGCAGCCCAGGTCCCGGGGAGCTGTTTTTT.